A single sample gave rise to the 29 T cell receptor beta chains below, sequenced in a study of CD8+ T cells in alopecia areata. Once RNA had been extracted, it was reverse transcribed into cDNA to act as the sequencing template. The table came from immunoSEQ multiplex PCR; TCRdb's copy has only in-frame clones and leaves some out. The sample lists around 190,000 clones, more than 55% seen once, with roughly 1.3% in the top ten. Treatment denoted: oral pan-JAK inhibitor, 5-10 mg twice daily. This specimen consisted of CD4+ T cells sorted from blood, obtained around week 47, from a patient treated with tofacitinib. The receptors stem from a human donor with alopecia areata.

The chain links TRBV5-6 to TRBJ1-6, with 8 bases lining up with TRBD1. The length of the CDR3 is 16 residues. V was pared by 3 bases and J by 5 bases, with 7 bases of the junction left unmatched. Germline CDR1 SGHDT, CDR2 YYEEEE. CDR3 nucleotides: TGTGCCAGCAGCTGGAAACAGGGGGTGGATAATTCACCCCTCCACTTT. It yields the protein CASSWKQGVDNSPLHF.

This clone has more than one count but fewer than ten. The same CDR3 also results from other DNA sequences found in this sample. The gene calls are TRBV29-1 and TRBJ1-1; unclear D gene. This CDR3 is 10 amino acids long. Germline CDR1 and CDR2: SQVTM and ANQGSEA. The germline V and J ends were trimmed by 4 bases and 5 bases, with 5 bases remaining between them. In DNA form, the CDR3 reads TGCAGCGTTGTCGTAACTGAAGCTTTCTTT. Its protein is CSVVVTEAFF.

There are a few counts of this clone. The CDR3 region is CASSLDRGESNEQFF. CDR3 nucleotides: TGTGCCAGCAGCTTAGATCGGGGGGAGTCCAATGAGCAGTTCTTC. The chain uses TRBV11-3 and TRBJ2-1, with 7 bases lining up with TRBD2. The CDR3 is 15 residues long. The germline V gene has CDR1 SGHNT and CDR2 YENEEA. J was trimmed by 6 bases and V by 0 bases; bases with no gene match: 5.

CDR3 sequence reads: CASSVGGIVDEQYF. DNA for the CDR3: TGTGCCAGCAGCGTAGGCGGGATAGTTGACGAGCAGTACTTC. The chain has TRBV9 and TRBJ2-7; D possibly corresponds to TRBD2 (6 bases). CDR3 length: 14 amino acids. Germline V gene lookup returns CDR1 SGDLS and CDR2 YYNGEE. V lost 0 bases to trimming and J lost 5 bases, with 12 bases between them.

A few counts support this clone. The chain carries TRBV30 and TRBJ1-4, with D tentatively TRBD1 (6 bases). This CDR3 has 14 residues. Germline lookup yields CDR1 GTSNPN and CDR2 SVGIG (reference sequence). V was shortened by 3 bases and J by 5 bases, with 13 bases between the two germline ends. The CDR3 sequence: CAWSPLGQNEKLFF. CDR3 DNA sequence: TGTGCCTGGAGCCCCCTCGGACAGAATGAAAAACTGTTTTTT.

The CDR3: CASSAPVGGNEQFF. The DNA for the CDR3 is TGTGCCAGCAGCGCCCCGGTCGGGGGGAATGAGCAGTTCTTC. The chain recombines TRBV9 with TRBJ2-1; 7 nucleotides line up with TRBD2. Trimming removed 3 bases from V and 7 bases from J; junction bases left unmatched: 7. Germline CDR1 reads SGDLS; CDR2 reads YYNGEE. The CDR3 sequence is 14 residues long. Supplemented by reference TRBV9 and TRBJ2-1, the full variable domain reads DSGVTQTPKHLITATGQRVTLRCSPRSGDLSVYWYQQSLDQGLQFLIQYYNGEERAKGNILERFSAQQFPDLHSELNLSSLELGDSALYFCASSAPVGGNEQFFGPGTRLTVL.

V is TRBV30 and J is TRBJ1-5, with no clear D. V was cut by 2 bases and J by 2 bases, with 13 bases left in between. Germline-derived CDR1 and CDR2 are GTSNPN and SVGIG (reference sequence). The CDR3 runs to 15 residues. The CDR3 DNA reads as TGTGCCTGGAGTCCAAAGAGGGAAGGCAATCAGCCCCAGCATTTT. It codes for CAWSPKREGNQPQHF.

For this clone: This same CDR3 is encoded by further DNA sequences in the sample. The chain uses TRBV29-1 and TRBJ1-2; D call uncertain. Deletions cut 2 bases from V and 8 bases from J, with 6 bases between. Germline V gives CDR1 SQVTM, CDR2 ANQGSEA. The CDR3 loop spans 10 amino acids. The CDR3 DNA sequence: TGCAGCGTTGAAAGAGGAGGCTACACCTTC. It translates to CSVERGGYTF.

V usage is TRBV5-1 and J usage is TRBJ1-1; 10 bases fit TRBD1. The CDR3 spans 15 residues. V was pared by 3 bases and J by 3 bases, with 5 bases of the junction left unmatched. CDR1 and CDR2 from the germline V gene are SGHRS and YFSETQ. The CDR3 loop is CASSSGTGAYTEAFF. Written as DNA, the CDR3 is TGCGCCAGCAGCTCTGGGACAGGGGCCTACACTGAAGCTTTCTTT.

This clone was counted a single time. This chain uses TRBV29-1 with TRBJ2-5; TRBD1 or TRBD2 may be the D gene (6 bases each). CDR3 length: 13 residues. CDR1 is SQVTM and CDR2 is ANQGSEA in the germline V gene. V gave up 7 bases and J gave up 3 bases, with 15 bases separating them. The CDR3 here is CSASEGVEETQYF. The CDR3 bases are TGCAGCGCCTCGGAGGGGGTGGAAGAGACCCAGTACTTC.

There are a few counts of this clone. This chain connects TRBV6-1 to TRBJ2-2; weak D call: TRBD2 (6 bases). The V gene's germline CDR1 is MNHNS and CDR2 SASEGT. The CDR3 runs 15 residues. The germline V and J ends were trimmed by 3 bases and 4 bases, with 12 bases remaining between them. CDR3 DNA: TGTGCCAGCAGTGAGGGGCGGGGATTCACCGGGGAGCTGTTTTTT. Translation: CASSEGRGFTGELFF.

This rearrangement joins TRBV29-1 to TRBJ1-1, with 8 bases matching TRBD1. V was clipped by 6 bases and J by 8 bases; unmatched bases: 5. The CDR3 totals 11 residues. Germline loops: CDR1 SQVTM, CDR2 ANQGSEA. CDR3: CSVKGTGEAFF. In DNA form, the CDR3 reads TGCAGCGTGAAGGGGACAGGCGAAGCTTTCTTT.

The chain couples TRBV7-2 to TRBJ2-7, with 8 bases aligning to TRBD1. V shed 2 bases and J 5 bases; nucleotides not matched to a gene: 11. Germline V gene sequence: CDR1 SGHTA, CDR2 FQGNSA. This CDR3 has 16 residues. CDR3 nucleotides: TGTGCCAGCAGCTTAATAGGGGCCAGGGGGCGCGACGAGCAGTACTTC. As protein: CASSLIGARGRDEQYF.

The chain couples TRBV30 to TRBJ2-5; D is unresolved. The CDR3 runs to 12 residues. Between the trimmed V and J ends, which lost 3 bases and 0 bases, there was a span of 5 bases. The germline gives CDR1 GTSNPN, CDR2 SVGIG (reference sequence). Here the CDR3 reads CAWRGYQETQYF. CDR3 bases: TGTGCCTGGAGAGGCTACCAAGAGACCCAGTACTTC.

J is TRBJ2-7 and V is TRBV29-1; 10 bases fit TRBD1. In germline, CDR1 is SQVTM, CDR2 ANQGSEA. V lost 6 bases and J lost 3; bases outside the gene matches: 8. CDR3 size: 14 residues. The chain's CDR3 is CSVARTGGNYEQYF. CDR3 nucleotides: TGCAGCGTAGCCCGGACAGGGGGAAACTACGAGCAGTACTTC.

The chain employs TRBV5-6 and TRBJ2-1, with 9 nucleotides matching TRBD2. Germline trimming cut 0 bases from V and 2 bases from J; bases unmatched to any gene: 9. This CDR3 is built from 18 residues. Germline loops: CDR1 SGHDT, CDR2 YYEEEE. The CDR3 region is CASSLEGSGGTAYNEQFF. CDR3 DNA: TGTGCCAGCAGCTTGGAGGGTAGCGGGGGAACCGCCTACAATGAGCAGTTCTTC.

CDR3 sequence (DNA): TGCGCCAGCAGCGTAACGGCGGGCACCGGGGAGCTGTTTTTT. Residues: CASSVTAGTGELFF. The chain carries TRBV5-1 and TRBJ2-2; possibly TRBD2 for D (5 bases). Trimming took 4 bases from V and 4 from J, leaving 11 bases between them. Germline V gives CDR1 SGHRS, CDR2 YFSETQ. The CDR3 spans 14 residues. Filled out from reference TRBV5-1 and TRBJ2-2, the complete variable domain reads KAGVTQTPRYLIKTRGQQVTLSCSPISGHRSVSWYQQTPGQGLQFLFEYFSETQRNKGNFPGRFSGRQFSNSRSEMNVSTLELGDSALYLCASSVTAGTGELFFGEGSRLTVL.

V gene TRBV5-6 combines with J gene TRBJ2-5, with D perhaps assigned TRBD1 or TRBD2 (5 bases each). V lost 4 bases and J 0 bases, leaving 10 bases between the germline ends. Germline lookup yields CDR1 SGHDT and CDR2 YYEEEE. The CDR3 covers 14 residues. The DNA of the CDR3 is TGTGCCAGCAGCAAAGGGGAGTACCAAGAGACCCAGTACTTC. Protein product: CASSKGEYQETQYF.

V and J are TRBV27 and TRBJ1-6, with D perhaps matching TRBD1 (5 bases). Trimming shortened V by 1 base and J by 2 bases, and 9 bases separated the two germline ends. The CDR3 sequence is 16 residues long. Germline CDR1 reads MNHEY; CDR2 reads SMNVEV (reference sequence). This CDR3 is CASSLLDTTYNSPLHF. The CDR3 coding sequence is TGTGCCAGCAGTTTATTGGACACGACCTATAATTCACCCCTCCACTTT.

The genes are TRBV5-6 and TRBJ1-6; TRBD1 aligns across 12 bases. V dropped 5 bases and J dropped 10; count of bases not matched to a gene: 10. Germline CDR1 is SGHDT and CDR2 is YYEEEE. This CDR3 is 16 amino acids long. CDR3 in amino acids: CASSAGTGGGGSPLHF. The CDR3 DNA reads as TGTGCCAGCAGTGCCGGGACAGGGGGCGGTGGGTCACCCCTCCACTTT.

The chain has TRBV23-1 and TRBJ1-2; no clear D. TRBV23-1 is classed as an ORF, of uncertain function. The V and J ends lost 4 bases and 4 bases respectively, with 7 bases between them. There are 12 residues in the CDR3. The DNA of the CDR3 is TGCGCCAGCAGTCCAGGATTCTATGGCTACACCTTC. Encoded protein: CASSPGFYGYTF.

V usage is TRBV29-1 and J usage is TRBJ1-1, with D uncertain. V was pared by 3 bases and J by 1 base, with 9 bases between. CDR1 SQVTM and CDR2 ANQGSEA come from the germline V gene. The CDR3 sequence is 13 residues long. CDR3 DNA sequence: TGCAGCGTTGAGGAGGGAAGGAACACTGAAGCTTTCTTT. Its translation: CSVEEGRNTEAFF.

This clone was observed once. J is TRBJ2-2 and V is TRBV5-1; D perhaps matches TRBD1 (7 bases). There are 19 residues in the CDR3. Germline CDR1 SGHRS, CDR2 YFSETQ. V lost 0 bases, J lost 3 bases, and 21 bases lay in between. Here the CDR3 reads CASSLGRALQGRDTGELFF. In nucleotides, the CDR3 is TGCGCCAGCAGCTTGGGGAGGGCCCTACAGGGGCGAGACACCGGGGAGCTGTTTTTT.

A few counts support this clone. This sequence joins TRBV10-2 and TRBJ2-3, with D possibly being TRBD1 or TRBD2 (5 bases each). Trimming shortened V by 10 bases and J by 2 bases, and 7 bases separated the two germline ends. This CDR3 has 11 residues. The germline CDR1 and CDR2 sequences are WSHSY and SAAADI. The CDR3 region is CATGATDTQYF. DNA of the CDR3: TGCGCCACCGGGGCCACAGATACGCAGTATTTT.

The V and J genes are TRBV20-1 and TRBJ1-1, with TRBD1 as a possible D gene (6 bases). The V end lost 4 bases, the J end lost 4 bases, and 7 bases lay between the germline ends. Germline-derived CDR1 and CDR2 are DFQATT and SNEGSKA (reference sequence). The CDR3 runs to 11 residues. CDR3: CSAMDSTEAFF. The CDR3 bases are TGCAGTGCTATGGACAGCACTGAAGCTTTCTTT.

The V and J genes are TRBV4-3 and TRBJ2-1; TRBD2 agrees at 9 bases. Germline CDR1 reads LGHNA; CDR2 reads YSLEER. CDR3 length equals 17 residues. Trimming cost V 1 base and J 7 bases; bases outside gene matches: 11. The CDR3 region has the DNA TGCGCCAGCAGCCAAGGGGAAGGCGGGGGGGCCCGTAATGAGCAGTTCTTC. Translated: CASSQGEGGGARNEQFF.

This rearrangement joins TRBV5-4 to TRBJ1-1; tentatively, D is TRBD1 (5 bases). V lost 5 bases, J lost 3 bases, and 14 bases lay in between. This CDR3 spans 14 amino acids. In germline, CDR1 is SGHNT, CDR2 YYREEE (reference sequence). The CDR3 here is CASREGRRDTEAFF. The CDR3 coding sequence is TGTGCCAGCAGGGAGGGGAGGAGGGACACTGAAGCTTTCTTT.

This clone has more than one count but fewer than ten. The DNA for the CDR3 is TGCAGCGTAGACGACAGGGGGCCCACTGAAGCTTTCTTT. This codes for CSVDDRGPTEAFF. The chain recombines TRBV29-1 with TRBJ1-1; 10 nucleotides align to TRBD1. V was clipped by 6 bases and J by 4 bases; unmatched bases: 5. The CDR3 loop spans 13 amino acids. Per germline, CDR1 SQVTM and CDR2 ANQGSEA. The full variable domain, completed using reference TRBV29-1 and TRBJ1-1, is SAVISQKPSRDICQRGTSLTIQCQVDSQVTMMFWYRQQPGQSLTLIATANQGSEATYESGFVIDKFPISRPNLTFSTLTVSNMSPEDSSIYLCSVDDRGPTEAFFGQGTRLTVV.

The table lists this clone with a count of one. V usage is TRBV7-9 and J usage is TRBJ2-7, with 9 bases lining up with TRBD2. Germline loops: CDR1 SEHNR, CDR2 FQNEAQ (reference sequence). The CDR3 runs 16 residues. V lost 4 bases to trimming and J lost 5 bases; unmatched junction nucleotides: 12. The CDR3 DNA follows: TGTGCCAGCAGCTCCTACGAGCGGGGGGTCGGCCACGAGCAGTACTTC. This gives the protein CASSSYERGVGHEQYF.